A single sample gave rise to the 17 T cell receptor beta chains below, sequenced in a study of shared clonotypes between healthy human individuals. Some clones are missing from TCRdb's copy, which holds only in-frame ones; the method was immunoSEQ multiplex PCR. The sample lists 1,400,000 or so clones, just under 99% occurring once. Sequencing input: naive CD4+ T cells sorted from blood. Subset here: CD45RA+ positively selected. These receptors came from a man aged 25-45 years in good health.

The chain joins TRBV7-2 to TRBJ2-1; D remains ambiguous. Trimming stripped 5 bases from V and 4 bases from J, with 15 bases between. Germline-derived CDR1 and CDR2 are SGHTA and FQGNSA. This CDR3 spans 15 amino acids. The CDR3 is CASSPPGRAYNEQFF. CDR3 in DNA: TGTGCCAGCAGCCCCCCCGGCCGGGCGTACAATGAGCAGTTCTTC. The full variable domain, in which reference TRBV7-2 and TRBJ2-1 provide the parts outside the CDR3, is GAGVSQSPSNKVTEKGKDVELRCDPISGHTALYWYRQSLGQGLEFLIYFQGNSAPDKSGLPSDRFSAERTGGSVSTLTIQRTQQEDSAVYLCASSPPGRAYNEQFFGPGTRLTVL.

The gene calls are TRBV7-2 and TRBJ2-5, with D tentatively TRBD2 (6 bases). Germline V gives CDR1 SGHTA, CDR2 FQGNSA. V shed 7 bases and J shed 2 bases, with 17 bases lying between them. This CDR3 has 15 amino acids. CDR3 nucleotides: TGTGCCAGCAACAACCATGGGACTCCTCAAGAGACCCAGTACTTC. It codes for CASNNHGTPQETQYF.

The rearrangement links TRBV27 to TRBJ2-7; D may match TRBD1 or TRBD2 (6 bases each). Germline loops: CDR1 MNHEY, CDR2 SMNVEV (reference sequence). With 2 bases removed from V and 3 bases from J, the gap between germline ends came to 14 bases. The CDR3 consists of 15 residues. This chain's CDR3 is CASSLGTQGLYEQYF. CDR3 bases: TGTGCCAGCAGTTTAGGAACACAGGGACTCTACGAGCAGTACTTC.

The rearrangement links TRBV7-8 to TRBJ1-4, with 7 bases lining up with TRBD1. Germline V gene lookup returns CDR1 SGHVS and CDR2 FQNEAQ. J gave up 5 bases and V 5 bases, and 8 bases lay outside the gene matches. The CDR3 is made up of 15 amino acids. DNA for the CDR3: TGTGCCAGCAGCCAATTCCGGGACAGAAATGAAAAACTGTTTTTT. This codes for CASSQFRDRNEKLFF.

The chain employs TRBV7-6 and TRBJ1-3, with no clear D. Trimming cost V 6 bases and J 0 bases, with 15 bases left between them. The CDR3 is made up of 16 amino acids. The V gene's germline CDR1 is SGHVS and CDR2 FNYEAQ. The CDR3 sequence: CASRDYSSGSGNTIYF. CDR3 sequence (DNA): TGTGCCAGCAGGGACTACAGCAGTGGCTCTGGAAACACCATATATTTT.

Of note for this clone: The same CDR3 is also encoded by other DNA sequences in this sample. The J gene is TRBJ2-7, the V gene TRBV4-3; D is unresolved. V gave up 1 base and J gave up 1 base, with 5 bases separating them. The length of the CDR3 is 13 residues. CDR1 is LGHNA, CDR2 YSLEER, per germline. The CDR3 bases are TGCGCCAGCAGCCAAGTCGTTTCCTACGAGCAGTACTTC. Translating gives CASSQVVSYEQYF.

V gene TRBV10-2 combines with J gene TRBJ2-7; D is unclear. From germline, CDR1 is WSHSY and CDR2 SAAADI. The CDR3 spans 16 residues. V was pared by 2 bases and J by 1 base, with 15 bases between. The CDR3 loop reads CASSELGTGKSYEQYF. Written as DNA, the CDR3 is TGCGCCAGCAGTGAGCTGGGTACGGGCAAGTCCTACGAGCAGTACTTC.

V gene TRBV5-1 combines with J gene TRBJ2-1; TRBD2 is a possible D gene (6 bases). The CDR3 is made up of 14 amino acids. V shed 1 base and J shed 8 bases, with 13 bases lying between them. CDR1 and CDR2 (germline): SGHRS, YFSETQ. The CDR3 loop reads CASSLILGGYEQFF. The CDR3 DNA is TGCGCCAGCAGCTTGATTTTGGGGGGATATGAGCAGTTCTTC.

The CDR3 loop is CASKVENTGELFF. CDR3 DNA sequence: TGTGCCAGCAAGGTTGAGAACACCGGGGAGCTGTTTTTT. The V gene is TRBV6-1, the J gene TRBJ2-2; D not certain. Germline V gene sequence: CDR1 MNHNS, CDR2 SASEGT. V gave up 7 bases and J gave up 1 base, with 7 bases separating them. The CDR3 spans 13 residues.

This sequence joins TRBV5-6 and TRBJ1-1; D gene ambiguous. Trimming left V 0 bases short and J 1 base short, with 10 bases between. Germline V lookup: CDR1 SGHDT, CDR2 YYEEEE. The CDR3 is made up of 15 amino acids. CDR3 residues: CASSLVWGSNTEAFF. In nucleotides, the CDR3 is TGTGCCAGCAGCTTGGTGTGGGGTTCGAACACTGAAGCTTTCTTT.

The chain recombines TRBV15 with TRBJ2-3; D not certain. The V end lost 2 bases, the J end lost 0 bases, and 12 bases lay between the germline ends. Per germline, CDR1 LNHNV and CDR2 YYDKDF (reference sequence). The CDR3 runs to 16 residues. The CDR3 coding sequence is TGTGCCACCAGCAGACACTTGGACGGTAGCACAGATACGCAGTATTTT. Translation gives CATSRHLDGSTDTQYF.

The chain joins TRBV29-1 to TRBJ2-2; 7 positions agree with TRBD1. J was trimmed by 6 bases and V by 7 bases; bases with no gene match: 20. Germline lookup yields CDR1 SQVTM and CDR2 ANQGSEA. The CDR3 extends over 17 amino acids. DNA for the CDR3: TGCAGCGGGATGACAGGGCAATCGGCCCTTGGGGCCGGGGAGCTGTTTTTT. Its translation is CSGMTGQSALGAGELFF.

The rearrangement links TRBV11-3 to TRBJ2-1; 8 bases fit TRBD2. The germline V gene has CDR1 SGHNT and CDR2 YENEEA. The length of the CDR3 is 15 residues. J gave up 4 bases and V 5 bases, and 7 bases lay outside the gene matches. In nucleotides, the CDR3 is TGTGCCAGCAGCCCGGGGGCGGGAGGATACAATGAGCAGTTCTTC. Encoded protein: CASSPGAGGYNEQFF.

The V call is TRBV7-2, the J call TRBJ2-1; no firm D call. Germline assignment: CDR1 SGHTA and CDR2 FQGNSA. There are 13 residues in the CDR3. Trimming pared 2 bases from V and 5 bases from J, leaving 7 bases between. This CDR3 is CASSLTRDNEQFF. In DNA, the CDR3 is TGTGCCAGCAGCTTAACTCGGGACAATGAGCAGTTCTTC.

The chain employs TRBV5-1 and TRBJ1-2, with D perhaps TRBD1 (6 bases). The CDR3 covers 19 residues. The germline CDR1 and CDR2 sequences are SGHRS and YFSETQ. V lost 0 bases, J lost 0 bases, and 21 bases lay in between. CDR3 bases: TGCGCCAGCAGCTTGGCCCCTCCTGGGTTTAACAGGGCTAACTATGGCTACACCTTC. This gives the protein CASSLAPPGFNRANYGYTF.

The chain links TRBV11-2 to TRBJ2-3; D gene ambiguous. Looked up from germline, CDR1 is SGHAT and CDR2 is FQNNGV. Deletions cut 7 bases from V and 6 bases from J, with 14 bases between. This CDR3 region has 13 residues. Here the CDR3 DNA reads TGTGCCAGCAAGGTCGCCGCAAGTGATACGCAGTATTTT. This encodes CASKVAASDTQYF.

A remark on this clone: Within the sample, other DNA sequences also encode this same CDR3. This chain connects TRBV28 to TRBJ2-7; D is unclear. V was clipped by 6 bases and J by 7 bases, with 10 bases between them. Germline V CDR1 and CDR2: MDHEN, SYDVKM. The CDR3 sequence is 11 residues long. This CDR3 is CASSLGREQYF. CDR3 in DNA: TGTGCCAGCAGCCTAGGAAGGGAGCAGTACTTC.